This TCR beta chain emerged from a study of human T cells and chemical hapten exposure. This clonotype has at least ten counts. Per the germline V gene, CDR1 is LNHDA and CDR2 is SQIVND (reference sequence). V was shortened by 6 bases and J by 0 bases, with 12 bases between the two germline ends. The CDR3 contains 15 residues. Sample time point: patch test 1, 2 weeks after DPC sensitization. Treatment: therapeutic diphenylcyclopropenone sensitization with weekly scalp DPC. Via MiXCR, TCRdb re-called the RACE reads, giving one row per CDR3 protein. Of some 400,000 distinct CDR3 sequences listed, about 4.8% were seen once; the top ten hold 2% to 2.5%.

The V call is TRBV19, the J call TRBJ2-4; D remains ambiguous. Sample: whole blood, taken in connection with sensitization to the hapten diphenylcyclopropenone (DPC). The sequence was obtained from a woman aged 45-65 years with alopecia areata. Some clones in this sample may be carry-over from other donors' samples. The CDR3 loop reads CASSQTGLAKNIQYF. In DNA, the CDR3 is TGTGCCAGTAGCCAAACGGGTCTAGCCAAAAACATTCAGTACTTC.